The next 8 T cell receptor beta chains were all read from a single sample in a study of blood T cell repertoires in COVID-19. Assay: immunoSEQ multiplex PCR; the TCRdb copy retains only in-frame clones and omits some. The table lists 97,000 or so clones, 79% of them singletons. The sample comprised peripheral blood. Every receptor here comes from a woman of 80 years or more with active or convalescent COVID-19.

This chain links TRBV19 with TRBJ1-1; 8 bases are a match to TRBD1. V was clipped by 7 bases and J by 5 bases; unmatched bases: 12. This CDR3 region has 15 residues. Germline V gene sequence: CDR1 LNHDA, CDR2 SQIVND (reference sequence). The CDR3 loop reads CASITRQGAWTEAFF. The CDR3 nucleotides read TGTGCCAGTATAACGCGGCAGGGGGCTTGGACTGAAGCTTTCTTT.

The chain links TRBV13 to TRBJ2-1; D is undetermined. The V gene lost 6 bases and the J gene lost 1 base, with 13 bases spanning the gap. This CDR3 has 15 residues. Germline lookup yields CDR1 PRHDT and CDR2 FYEKMQ (reference sequence). In nucleotides, the CDR3 is TGTGCCAGCAGTTCCCGCAGTTTTTCCTACAATGAGCAGTTCTTC. This codes for CASSSRSFSYNEQFF. The full variable domain, with the rest looked up from reference TRBV13 and TRBJ2-1, is AAGVIQSPRHLIKEKRETATLKCYPIPRHDTVYWYQQGPGQDPQFLISFYEKMQSDKGSIPDRFSAQQFSDYHSELNMSSLELGDSALYFCASSSRSFSYNEQFFGPGTRLTVL.

This clone came up a few times. V is TRBV20-1 and J is TRBJ1-2; 7 nucleotides align to TRBD1. CDR1 and CDR2 (germline): DFQATT, SNEGSKA (reference sequence). The J segment lost 5 bases and the V segment lost 3 bases, leaving 9 bases of the junction unmatched. The CDR3 has 14 amino acids. The CDR3: CSASSRTGSYGYTF. CDR3 DNA sequence: TGCAGTGCTAGTTCCCGGACAGGCTCGTATGGCTACACCTTC.

The chain links TRBV11-3 to TRBJ1-1, with no clear D. This CDR3 contains 13 residues. Deletions cut 6 bases from V and 3 bases from J, with 11 bases between. Germline loops: CDR1 SGHNT, CDR2 YENEEA. CDR3 DNA: TGTGCCAGCAGTTCCACGGGTCACACTGAAGCTTTCTTT. It is translated as CASSSTGHTEAFF.

V gene TRBV18 combines with J gene TRBJ2-5; a possible D gene is TRBD1 (6 bases). The CDR3 length is 15 residues. The V gene's germline CDR1 is KGHSH and CDR2 LQKENI. V lost 0 bases and J 5 bases, leaving 13 bases between the germline ends. Written as DNA, the CDR3 is TGTGCCAGCTCACCACCGTCAGGGGTGCTTGAGACCCAGTACTTC. Its translation is CASSPPSGVLETQYF. The complete variable domain, with remaining parts taken from reference TRBV18 and TRBJ2-5, reads NAGVMQNPRHLVRRRGQEARLRCSPMKGHSHVYWYRQLPEEGLKFMVYLQKENIIDESGMPKERFSAEFPKEGPSILRIQQVVRGDSAAYFCASSPPSGVLETQYFGPGTRLLVL.

This clone has a single count. The V call is TRBV24-1, the J call TRBJ2-1; D uncertain. The CDR3 runs 13 residues. Germline V lookup: CDR1 KGHDR, CDR2 SFDVKD. V lost 10 bases to trimming and J lost 0 bases, with 9 bases between them. The CDR3 reads CATSSGSYNEQFF. The CDR3 nucleotides read TGTGCCACTTCATCGGGCTCCTACAATGAGCAGTTCTTC.

This sequence joins TRBV30 and TRBJ2-7; TRBD2 is a possible D gene (5 bases). Germline V CDR1 and CDR2: GTSNPN, SVGIG (reference sequence). V was trimmed by 7 bases and J by 5 bases, leaving 15 bases between them. This CDR3 is built from 12 residues. The CDR3 DNA is TGTGCCTCCCTCCCGAGGGCCGACGAGCAGTACTTC. It codes for CASLPRADEQYF.

The chain is built from TRBV9 and TRBJ2-5, with TRBD2 matching over 11 bases. The CDR3 has 18 amino acids. Germline V lookup: CDR1 SGDLS, CDR2 YYNGEE. With 0 bases clipped from V and 3 bases from J, the junction kept 10 bases outside the gene matches. The DNA for the CDR3 is TGTGCCAGCAGCGTAGGGCCGGGAGGGACTAGCGGAGAAGAGACCCAGTACTTC. Translating gives CASSVGPGGTSGEETQYF.